A single T cell receptor beta chain is shown here with its context. This entry is derived from a study of blood T cell repertoires in COVID-19. For the study at large: From T cells, B-cell-depleted T cells, or PBMCs came the material, which was cDNA or gDNA.

The CDR3 extends over 14 amino acids. The ends were cut back, 4 bases at V and 3 bases at J, with 13 bases in the middle. Germline CDR1 is LNHDA and CDR2 is SQIVND (reference sequence). Original handling: Reference gene primer amplification gave estimated nucleated cell counts. Some clones are missing from TCRdb's copy, which holds only in-frame ones; the method was immunoSEQ multiplex PCR. That table gives V, J and clone size, and the DNA gave D and trimming. The table includes approximately 290,000 clones, approximately 84% detected once. The origin of this receptor is a person between 70 and 80 years old with COVID-19, enrolled during active disease. The chain is built from TRBV19 and TRBJ2-7; the D gene is possibly TRBD1 (6 bases). Sequenced sample: peripheral blood. CDR3 DNA: TGTGCCAGTAGTACCCCCGGACAGCGCTACGAGCAGTACTTC. This encodes CASSTPGQRYEQYF.